The TCR beta chain described here comes from a study of CD8+ T cells in alopecia areata. Notes on the study in general: For lesional scalp, especially alopecia totalis/universalis, clonality was higher than in normal scalp.

The authors extracted RNA and reverse transcribed it into cDNA as the sequencing template. The table came from immunoSEQ multiplex PCR; TCRdb's copy has only in-frame clones and leaves some out. The sample carries fewer than 200,000 clones, 58% recorded once. Per germline, CDR1 GTSNPN and CDR2 SVGIG (reference sequence). CDR3 size: 15 residues. V was shortened by 2 bases and J by 3 bases, with 16 bases between the two germline ends. Comments on this clone: Its antigen is not identified.

The sample's treatment: oral pan-JAK inhibitor, 5-10 mg twice daily. The clonotype originates from a human donor with alopecia areata. The sample was CD4+ T cells sorted from blood, taken at roughly week 55, from a patient treated with tofacitinib. This rearrangement joins TRBV30 to TRBJ1-1; tentative D call: TRBD1 (5 bases). The CDR3 spells CAWSLWGREDTEAFF. The CDR3, as DNA: TGTGCCTGGAGTCTCTGGGGCAGGGAGGACACTGAAGCTTTCTTT.